The 15 T cell receptor beta chains reported below all come from one sample, sequenced in a study of T cell clonality in common variable immunodeficiency. Generated by immunoSEQ multiplex PCR, the TCRdb table keeps only in-frame clones and is missing some. The table lists more than 55,000 clones, with no singletons. The sequencing sample was made of peripheral blood mononuclear cells. The source of these receptors is a person aged 18 to 70 in good health.

This clone was counted many times. The read halts 3 residues ahead of the CDR3 end, with the missing end drawn from the germline J gene. J is TRBJ2-7 and V is TRBV7-9; D is undetermined. This CDR3 region has 15 residues. The V gene's germline CDR1 is SEHNR and CDR2 FQNEAQ (reference sequence). The V end was cut by 1 base, the J end by 0 bases, with 10 bases between. This CDR3 is CASSLGHSSSYEQYF. CDR3 bases read: TGTGCCAGCAGCTTAGGACACTCGAGCTCCTACGAG.

This clone occurred many times. The CDR3 is cut off 3 residues early in the read; its end comes from the germline J gene. The gene calls are TRBV12-3 or TRBV12-4 and TRBJ2-3; D not certain. Trimming removed 7 bases at V and 2 bases at J, with 13 bases between. This CDR3 comprises 14 residues. CDR3 bases read: TGTGCCAGCACCCCGGTTGGGCCCACAGATACG. Amino acid sequence: CASTPVGPTDT. The CDR3 in full is CASTPVGPTDTQYF.

This clone showed up many times. Sequencing ends 3 residues short of the CDR3 end; the germline J gene provides the rest. V gene TRBV2 combines with J gene TRBJ2-3, with a tentative D call TRBD2 (6 bases). Germline assignment: CDR1 SNHLY and CDR2 FYNNEI. Trimming stripped 1 base from V and 4 bases from J, with 12 bases between. The CDR3 extends over 15 amino acids. CDR3 in amino acids: CASSEDVGGADTQYF. The sequenced CDR3 bases are TGTGCCAGCAGTGAAGATGTGGGGGGAGCAGATACG.

This clone occurred many times. The sequence runs out 3 residues before the end of the CDR3; the remainder is reconstructed from the germline J gene. This chain links TRBV30 with TRBJ1-1, with D uncertain. The CDR3 is 14 residues long. V lost 5 bases to trimming and J lost 1 base, with 14 bases between them. Looked up from germline, CDR1 is GTSNPN and CDR2 is SVGIG (reference sequence). CDR3 sequence reads: CAWVPRVGNTEAFF. Incomplete CDR3 DNA: TGTGCCTGGGTCCCAAGGGTAGGGAACACTGAA.

This clone was counted ten times or more. The sequenced fragment ends 3 residues before the CDR3 boundary, so the rest is inferred from the germline J gene. Other DNA variants within this sample encode the same CDR3. The chain is built from TRBV10-1 and TRBJ2-2, with TRBD2 matching over 9 bases. The CDR3 has 13 amino acids. Germline CDR1 and CDR2: WNHNN and SYGVQD (reference sequence). V was pared by 10 bases and J by 1 base, with 1 base of the junction left unmatched. CDR3 bases read: TGCGCCACGACTAGCGGGAACACCGGGGAG. Its protein is CATTSGNTGE. The full CDR3 protein reads CATTSGNTGELFF.

This clone was counted ten times or more. The read is 3 residues too short to cover the CDR3 end, so that end is filled in from the germline J gene. The chain employs TRBV24-1 and TRBJ2-3; D is perhaps TRBD2 (6 bases). The CDR3 contains 13 residues. The germline V and J ends were trimmed by 3 bases and 6 bases, with 9 bases remaining between them. Looked up from germline, CDR1 is KGHDR and CDR2 is SFDVKD. Incomplete CDR3 DNA: TGTGCCACCAGTGATCCTACTAGCGATACG. Translating it yields CATSDPTSDT. The entire CDR3 reads CATSDPTSDTQYF.

This clone showed up many times. The read ends 3 residues before the CDR3 terminus; that terminus is restored from the germline J gene. This sequence joins TRBV30 and TRBJ1-5, with D possibly being TRBD1 (6 bases). Trimming cost V 2 bases and J 9 bases, with 14 bases left between them. This CDR3 has 13 residues. Germline assignment: CDR1 GTSNPN and CDR2 SVGIG (reference sequence). The CDR3 loop reads CAWSSGEKGPQHF. The covered CDR3 bases are TGTGCCTGGAGTTCAGGGGAGAAGGGGCCC.

This clone was counted ten times or more. The CDR3 end is not reached by the read, which stops 3 residues before it; the germline J gene fills it in. The genes are TRBV20-1 and TRBJ1-1, with 8 bases lining up with TRBD1. In germline, CDR1 is DFQATT, CDR2 SNEGSKA (reference sequence). The CDR3 loop spans 13 amino acids. V gave up 2 bases and J gave up 6 bases; unmatched junction bases: 5. CDR3 DNA (partial): TGCAGTGCTAGATCTACGGACAGGGCTGAA. Its protein product is CSARSTDRAE. The whole CDR3 protein is CSARSTDRAEAFF.

This clone was found many times. The part of the CDR3 DNA that was read is TGCAGTGCTAGGCCTAGCGGGAGTTCATCGTCAGATACG. The encoded protein is CSARPSGSSSSDT. The CDR3 in its entirety is CSARPSGSSSSDTQYF. The V call is TRBV20-1, the J call TRBJ2-3; 10 bases align to TRBD2. The read gets to within 3 residues of the CDR3 end, and the germline J gene fills in the rest. This CDR3 contains 16 residues. CDR1 is DFQATT, CDR2 SNEGSKA, per germline (reference sequence). J was trimmed by 4 bases and V by 3 bases; bases with no gene match: 10.

Many counts were recorded for this clone. The read finishes 3 residues shy of the CDR3 end, and the germline J gene is used to complete it. The chain combines TRBV7-2 with TRBJ1-5; D gene uncertain. In germline, CDR1 is SGHTA, CDR2 FQGNSA. This CDR3 spans 12 amino acids. With 4 bases removed from V and 4 bases from J, the gap between germline ends came to 5 bases. The CDR3 loop reads CASSSLNQPQHF. The CDR3 bases that were read are TGTGCCAGCAGCTCCTTGAATCAGCCC.

This clone was detected many times. The read ends 3 residues early relative to the CDR3; the germline J gene fills the gap. This chain connects TRBV20-1 to TRBJ2-1; 8 bases agree with TRBD2. Germline CDR1 and CDR2: DFQATT and SNEGSKA (reference sequence). The CDR3 covers 13 residues. V lost 6 bases and J lost 8; bases outside the gene matches: 9. The part of the CDR3 DNA that was read is TGCAGTGCAGATGGGACTAGTGTTCATGAG. Its protein product is CSADGTSVHE. The CDR3 in full is CSADGTSVHEQFF.

This clone turned up a few times. The read halts 3 residues ahead of the CDR3 end, with the missing end drawn from the germline J gene. The V gene is TRBV7-2, the J gene TRBJ1-2, with D tentatively TRBD1 (6 bases). The CDR3 spans 14 residues. Looked up from germline, CDR1 is SGHTA and CDR2 is FQGNSA. The CDR3 bases that were read are TGTGCCAGCAGAAAGGGACTAGCGGGACATGAC. This sequence encodes CASRKGLAGHD. The whole CDR3 is CASRKGLAGHDYTF.

This clone has at least ten counts. The CDR3 bases that were read are TGTGCCACCAGCAGAGATCCGGGGGGGAGCACAGATACG. The encoded protein is CATSRDPGGSTDT. The CDR3 in full is CATSRDPGGSTDTQYF. The chain uses TRBV15 and TRBJ2-3; the match to TRBD2 covers 8 bases. The CDR3 end is not reached by the read, which stops 3 residues before it; the germline J gene fills it in. Germline V gene sequence: CDR1 LNHNV, CDR2 YYDKDF (reference sequence). Germline trimming cut 0 bases from V and 0 bases from J; bases unmatched to any gene: 2. The CDR3 is made up of 16 amino acids.

This clone occurred many times. The read gets to within 3 residues of the CDR3 end, and the germline J gene fills in the rest. The chain employs TRBV28 and TRBJ2-1, with TRBD2 identical over 9 bases. This CDR3 is 16 amino acids long. Germline assignment: CDR1 MDHEN and CDR2 SYDVKM. The junction had 13 bases not matched to a gene; V was cut back by 7 bases and J by 6 bases. CDR3 residues: CASIPPRLAESNEQFF. Incomplete CDR3 DNA: TGTGCCAGCATCCCCCCTCGACTAGCGGAGAGCAATGAG.

This clone was detected ten times or more. Sequencing ends 3 residues short of the CDR3 end; the germline J gene provides the rest. V is TRBV20-1 and J is TRBJ1-1; D may be TRBD1 (5 bases). The CDR3 spans 14 residues. In germline, CDR1 is DFQATT, CDR2 SNEGSKA (reference sequence). Trimming removed 3 bases at V and 3 bases at J, with 14 bases between. CDR3 bases read: TGCAGTGCTAGGGGTGGTGGGGGGTACACTGAA. Its translation is CSARGGGGYTE. The complete CDR3 protein is CSARGGGGYTEAFF.